This is a list of T cell receptor beta chains from one sample in a study of blood T cell repertoires in COVID-19. Clones were read by immunoSEQ multiplex PCR, and TCRdb kept only the in-frame ones, dropping some. The repertoire holds about 110,000 clones, with 84% as singletons. The source material was peripheral blood. These receptor sequences come from a woman aged 35 to 49 with acute or convalescent COVID-19. Both conserved end residues are part of each CDR3. Each record gives: clone size, D gene, V gene, CDR3 length, J gene, CDR3 protein, CDR3 DNA. D genes are given only for firm matches. Clone size, where shown, is once, few, many, or a class for clones that have expanded.

few,NA,TRBV3-1/TRBV3-2,14,TRBJ2-1,CASSSHGAYNEQFF,TGTGCCAGCAGCTCCCACGGGGCCTACAATGAGCAGTTCTTC
NA,TRBD2,TRBV6-4,15,TRBJ2-7,CASRGKRGPSYEQYF,TGTGCCAGCAGGGGGAAGCGGGGACCTTCCTACGAGCAGTACTTC
NA,NA,TRBV3-1/TRBV3-2,13,TRBJ1-5,CASSQFGGQPQHF,TGTGCCAGCAGCCAATTCGGAGGACAGCCCCAGCATTTT
once,TRBD2,TRBV5-1,17,TRBJ2-7,CASSPGTSGGQRDEQYF,TGCGCCAGCAGCCCCGGGACTAGCGGGGGCCAAAGAGACGAGCAGTACTTC
once,NA,TRBV19,15,TRBJ2-5,CTSSDRGGAGETQYF,TGTACCAGTAGTGATAGGGGGGGGGCCGGAGAGACCCAGTACTTC
few,NA,TRBV5-5,18,TRBJ1-2,CASTSLVPSGGSVYGYTF,TGTGCCAGCACCTCCCTTGTCCCATCCGGGGGAAGCGTCTATGGCTACACCTTC
NA,NA,TRBV20-1,11,TRBJ1-6,CSVGGSSPLHF,TGCAGTGTCGGGGGTAGTTCACCCCTCCACTTT
NA,TRBD2,TRBV9,15,TRBJ2-3,CASSVVAGDTDTQYF,TGTGCCAGCAGCGTAGTAGCGGGGGACACAGATACGCAGTATTTT
NA,TRBD1,TRBV4-1,16,TRBJ1-5,CASSQDGQGVRQPQHF,TGCGCCAGCAGCCAAGACGGGCAGGGGGTAAGACAGCCCCAGCATTTT
NA,TRBD2,TRBV7-8,14,TRBJ2-3,CASSHGRESDTQYF,TGTGCCAGCAGCCATGGGAGGGAGTCAGATACGCAGTATTTT
NA,NA,TRBV5-1,16,TRBJ2-3,CASSRGGDASTDTQYF,TGCGCCAGCAGCCGAGGCGGTGACGCTAGCACAGATACGCAGTATTTT
NA,TRBD2,TRBV5-1,14,TRBJ2-1,CASSWTSGGNEQFF,TGCGCCAGCAGCTGGACTAGCGGGGGAAATGAGCAGTTCTTC
NA,NA,TRBV30,16,TRBJ1-1,CAWSPPRDTLNTEAFF,TGTGCCTGGAGTCCCCCTAGGGACACTCTAAACACTGAAGCTTTCTTT
NA,TRBD1,TRBV5-1,18,TRBJ1-6,CASSSGQEIWSYNSPLHF,TGCGCCAGCAGCTCGGGACAGGAAATCTGGTCCTATAATTCACCCCTCCACTTT
NA,TRBD2,TRBV9,15,TRBJ2-1,CASSVLGGAPNEQFF,TGTGCCAGCAGCGTACTCGGGGGGGCCCCCAATGAGCAGTTCTTC
NA,TRBD2,TRBV2,16,TRBJ2-1,CASSEALAVSYNEQFF,TGTGCCAGCAGTGAAGCACTAGCGGTCTCCTACAATGAGCAGTTCTTC
NA,NA,TRBV6-6,12,TRBJ1-5,CASRTENQPQHF,TGTGCCAGCAGAACAGAGAATCAGCCCCAGCATTTT
NA,NA,TRBV19,14,TRBJ1-1,CASSIVQVNTEAFF,TGTGCCAGTAGTATAGTGCAGGTGAACACTGAAGCTTTCTTT
NA,NA,TRBV5-4,15,TRBJ1-2,CASSLLTTANYGYTF,TGTGCCAGCAGCTTGCTAACGACTGCTAACTATGGCTACACCTTC
NA,TRBD2,TRBV7-2,16,TRBJ2-5,CASSDGTSGGEETQYF,TGTGCCAGCAGCGACGGGACTAGCGGGGGGGAAGAGACCCAGTACTTC
NA,NA,TRBV5-1,15,TRBJ2-3,CASSLGLREMDTQYF,TGCGCCAGCAGCCTGGGACTCCGAGAAATGGATACGCAGTATTTT
NA,TRBD1,TRBV19,11,TRBJ1-1,CASSDRVEAFF,TGTGCCAGTAGTGACAGGGTTGAAGCTTTCTTT
NA,TRBD1,TRBV10-3,15,TRBJ1-5,CAISESLAGGQPQHF,TGTGCCATCAGTGAGTCGCTGGCAGGGGGTCAGCCCCAGCATTTT
few,TRBD1,TRBV4-2,16,TRBJ1-1,CASSQGQGSFDTEAFF,TGTGCCAGCAGCCAAGGACAGGGGTCGTTTGACACTGAAGCTTTCTTT
NA,TRBD2,TRBV24-1,15,TRBJ2-5,CATSEGGGPQETQYF,TGTGCCACCAGTGAAGGCGGGGGGCCACAAGAGACCCAGTACTTC
few,TRBD2,TRBV30,15,TRBJ2-1,CAWSGGLGGGREQFF,TGTGCCTGGAGCGGAGGCCTCGGGGGGGGCCGGGAGCAGTTCTTC
once,TRBD1,TRBV9,14,TRBJ1-1,CASSARDRDTEAFF,TGTGCCAGCAGCGCCCGGGACAGGGACACTGAAGCTTTCTTT
NA,NA,TRBV11-3,13,TRBJ2-1,CASSPGLSAEQFF,TGTGCCAGCAGCCCCGGTCTTTCTGCGGAGCAGTTCTTC
NA,NA,TRBV19,16,TRBJ2-5,CASSIAPLGRQETQYF,TGTGCCAGTAGTATAGCCCCCCTGGGGCGCCAAGAGACCCAGTACTTC
NA,NA,TRBV6-5,13,TRBJ1-4,CASTRGANEKLFF,TGTGCCAGCACCCGGGGGGCTAATGAAAAACTGTTTTTT
NA,TRBD2,TRBV7-9,17,TRBJ2-3,CASRKSGGVTSTDTQYF,TGTGCCAGCAGAAAGAGCGGGGGGGTTACTAGCACAGATACGCAGTATTTT
NA,TRBD2,TRBV28,15,TRBJ2-3,CASAAGGAGADTQYF,TGTGCCAGCGCCGCGGGGGGGGCGGGGGCAGATACGCAGTATTTT
once,NA,TRBV27,16,TRBJ1-2,CASRTGLREGLYGYTF,TGTGCCAGCAGGACGGGACTCAGGGAGGGACTCTATGGCTACACCTTC
NA,TRBD2,TRBV5-1,16,TRBJ2-3,CASSLAVAGDTDTQYF,TGCGCCAGCAGCTTGGCCGTAGCGGGGGACACAGATACGCAGTATTTT
few,NA,TRBV7-9,14,TRBJ1-2,CASSSAGSSYGYTF,TGTGCCAGCAGCTCCGCGGGCAGTAGCTATGGCTACACCTTC
NA,NA,TRBV6-1,17,TRBJ2-5,CASSEGIGSGYGETQYF,TGTGCCAGCAGTGAAGGCATCGGGTCGGGGTATGGCGAGACCCAGTACTTC
NA,TRBD2,TRBV29-1,12,TRBJ2-2,CSVRGLAGELFF,TGCAGCGTTCGCGGACTAGCCGGGGAGCTGTTTTTT
NA,NA,TRBV15,13,TRBJ2-7,CATSRAETYEQYF,TGTGCCACCAGCAGAGCTGAGACCTACGAGCAGTACTTC
NA,NA,TRBV4-3,15,TRBJ1-1,CASSLRDRGLPEAFF,TGCGCCAGCAGCCTACGGGATAGGGGGTTACCTGAAGCTTTCTTT
NA,NA,TRBV27,12,TRBJ1-2,CASSSGTAGYTF,TGTGCCAGCAGTTCAGGGACTGCTGGCTACACCTTC
NA,NA,TRBV9,15,TRBJ2-5,CASSAGTLRQETQYF,TGTGCCAGCAGCGCCGGGACACTCCGCCAAGAGACCCAGTACTTC
NA,NA,TRBV6-5,12,TRBJ2-5,CASRGAGETQYF,TGTGCCAGCAGGGGGGCGGGAGAGACCCAGTACTTC
NA,TRBD2,TRBV5-6,17,TRBJ2-3,CASSLGLAGGITDTQYF,TGTGCCAGCAGCTTGGGACTAGCGGGGGGGATCACAGATACGCAGTATTTT
NA,TRBD1,TRBV30,13,TRBJ1-5,CAWDRGGNQPQHF,TGTGCCTGGGACAGGGGAGGCAATCAGCCCCAGCATTTT
NA,NA,TRBV3-1/TRBV3-2,14,TRBJ1-2,CASSQDQRGYGYTF,TGTGCCAGCAGCCAAGATCAGCGAGGCTATGGCTACACCTTC
NA,NA,TRBV19,14,TRBJ1-1,CASSIGGGGTEAFF,TGTGCCAGTAGTATTGGGGGAGGCGGCACTGAAGCTTTCTTT
few,NA,TRBV7-8,16,TRBJ1-2,CASSHEARGFDYGYTF,TGTGCCAGCAGCCATGAGGCCAGGGGATTCGACTATGGCTACACCTTC
NA,NA,TRBV19,18,TRBJ2-4,CASSIGYRAVEAKNIQYF,TGTGCCAGTAGTATAGGCTACAGGGCCGTGGAGGCCAAAAACATTCAGTACTTC
NA,NA,TRBV7-2,14,TRBJ2-7,CASSPWTGSYEQYF,TGTGCCAGCAGCCCCTGGACTGGCTCCTACGAGCAGTACTTC